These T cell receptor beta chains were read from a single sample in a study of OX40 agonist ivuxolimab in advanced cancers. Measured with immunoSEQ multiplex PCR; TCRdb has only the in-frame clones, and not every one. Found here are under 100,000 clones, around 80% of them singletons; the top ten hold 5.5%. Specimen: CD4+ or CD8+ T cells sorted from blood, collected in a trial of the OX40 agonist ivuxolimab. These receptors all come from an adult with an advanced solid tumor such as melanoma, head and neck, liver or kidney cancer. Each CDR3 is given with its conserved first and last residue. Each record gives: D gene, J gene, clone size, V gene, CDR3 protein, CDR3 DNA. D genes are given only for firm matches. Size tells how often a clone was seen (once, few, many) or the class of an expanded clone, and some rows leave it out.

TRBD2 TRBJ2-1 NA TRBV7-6 CASSLTAGEFYNEQFF TGTGCCAGCAGCTTAACGGCGGGGGAGTTTTACAATGAGCAGTTCTTC
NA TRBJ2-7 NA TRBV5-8 CASWEITYEQYF TGTGCCAGCTGGGAGATCACCTACGAGCAGTACTTC
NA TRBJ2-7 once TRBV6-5 CASSFLGAPQYF TGTGCCAGCAGTTTCTTAGGAGCTCCCCAGTACTTC
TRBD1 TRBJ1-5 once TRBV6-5 CASSPDRGRSQPQHF TGTGCCAGCAGCCCAGACAGGGGGCGAAGTCAGCCCCAGCATTTT
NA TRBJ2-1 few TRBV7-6 CASSDTRERHNEQFF TGTGCCAGCAGCGACACACGGGAGAGACACAATGAGCAGTTCTTC
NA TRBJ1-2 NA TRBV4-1 CASSQERHSFNYGYTF TGCGCCAGCAGCCAAGAACGGCACAGCTTTAACTATGGCTACACCTTC
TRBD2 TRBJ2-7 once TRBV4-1 CASSQGSSGRYYEQYF TGCGCCAGCAGCCAAGGGAGTAGCGGGAGGTACTACGAGCAGTACTTC
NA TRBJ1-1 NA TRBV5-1 CASSLHQRGTEAFF TGCGCCAGCAGCTTACATCAAAGGGGCACTGAAGCTTTCTTT
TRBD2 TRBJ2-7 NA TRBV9 CASSAGGLAREQYF TGTGCCAGCAGCGCCGGGGGACTAGCGCGCGAGCAGTACTTC
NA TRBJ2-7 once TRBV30 CAWSVRRSLEQYF TGTGCCTGGAGTGTACGAAGGTCTCTCGAGCAGTACTTC
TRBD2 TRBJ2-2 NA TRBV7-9 CASTRLAAGGSFTGELFF TGTGCCAGCACCCGCCTAGCAGCGGGGGGCAGTTTCACCGGGGAGCTGTTTTTT
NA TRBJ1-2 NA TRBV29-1 CSVEGGTLDSVYTF TGCAGCGTTGAAGGTGGGACCCTCGATTCAGTCTACACCTTC
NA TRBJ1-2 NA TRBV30 CAWSRSYGYTF TGTGCCTGGAGTCGCAGTTATGGCTACACCTTC
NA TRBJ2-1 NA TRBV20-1 CSARLNEQFF TGCAGTGCCCGCCTCAATGAGCAGTTCTTC
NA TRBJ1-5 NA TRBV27 CASSERGGQPQHF TGTGCCAGCAGTGAGAGGGGTGGACAGCCCCAGCATTTT
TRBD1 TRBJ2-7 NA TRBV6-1 CATRTGQVYEQYF TGTGCCACTAGGACCGGACAGGTCTACGAGCAGTACTTC
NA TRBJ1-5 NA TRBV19 CASSMFALQPQHF TGTGCCAGTAGTATGTTTGCGCTCCAGCCCCAGCATTTT
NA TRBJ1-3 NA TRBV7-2 CASSPDRWTWSGNTIYF TGTGCCAGCAGCCCCGACAGGTGGACTTGGTCTGGAAACACCATATATTTT
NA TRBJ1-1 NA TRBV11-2 CASSLDRTAEAFF TGTGCCAGCAGCTTAGATAGGACAGCTGAAGCTTTCTTT
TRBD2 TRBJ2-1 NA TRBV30 CAWIGISGGESYNEQFF TGTGCCTGGATTGGTATTAGCGGGGGGGAATCGTACAATGAGCAGTTCTTC
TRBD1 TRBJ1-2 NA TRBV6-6 CASSDRDSYGYTF TGTGCCAGCAGTGACCGGGACAGCTATGGCTACACCTTC
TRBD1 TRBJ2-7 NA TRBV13 CASSTGTGKMHEQYF TGTGCCAGCAGCACTGGGACAGGTAAAATGCACGAGCAGTACTTC
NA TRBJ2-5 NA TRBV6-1 CASSVVNQETQYF TGTGCCAGCAGTGTGGTCAACCAAGAGACCCAGTACTTC
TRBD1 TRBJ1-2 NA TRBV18 CASSRDRANGYTF TGTGCCAGCTCGCGGGACAGGGCAAATGGCTACACCTTC
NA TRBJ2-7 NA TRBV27 CASSLSTDSYEQYF TGTGCCAGCAGTTTATCGACTGACTCCTACGAGCAGTACTTC
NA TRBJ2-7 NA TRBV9 CASSVEGGGSYEQYF TGTGCCAGCAGCGTAGAAGGTGGCGGCTCCTACGAGCAGTACTTC
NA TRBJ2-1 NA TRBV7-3 CASSRTNADSEQFF TGTGCCAGCAGCCGAACGAACGCGGACAGTGAGCAGTTCTTC
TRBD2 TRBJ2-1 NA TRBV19 CASSSSHLGRHEQFF TGTGCCAGTAGTTCCTCACACCTCGGGAGGCATGAGCAGTTCTTC